The 32 T cell receptor beta chains below come from one sample, sequenced in a study of PD-1 blockade in classical Hodgkin lymphoma. Noted time point: cycle 4 day 1 (C4D1), after 6 weeks of nivolumab. After autologous stem cell transplantation all patients relapsed, and prior brentuximab vedotin exposure differed between cohorts. Sequencing was performed with immunoSEQ multiplex PCR; in TCRdb, only in-frame clones are kept and a portion is missing. The data show fewer than 50,000 clones, with about three quarters seen just once and roughly a third held by the top ten. Specimen: peripheral blood mononuclear cells (PBMCs), collected before the fourth cycle of nivolumab. The source is a human donor with classical Hodgkin lymphoma.

The V gene is TRBV19, the J gene TRBJ2-7; 8 bases line up with TRBD1. There are 15 residues in the CDR3. The junction had 9 bases not matched to a gene; V was cut back by 5 bases and J by 3 bases. Germline CDR1 and CDR2: LNHDA and SQIVND (reference sequence). CDR3: CASSSPTGAYYEQYF. CDR3 nucleotides: TGTGCCAGTAGTTCTCCGACAGGGGCCTACTACGAGCAGTACTTC.

This chain uses TRBV7-8 with TRBJ1-4; D not resolved. The length of the CDR3 is 14 residues. Trimming left V 5 bases short and J 8 bases short, with 15 bases between. Germline assignment: CDR1 SGHVS and CDR2 FQNEAQ. DNA of the CDR3: TGTGCCAGCAGCCTAATGGCAGATACAGAAAAACTGTTTTTT. Amino acids: CASSLMADTEKLFF.

CDR3 sequence: CASSFGPGTGPKGETQYF. As DNA, the CDR3 is TGTGCCAGCAGCTTCGGCCCCGGGACAGGACCCAAAGGAGAGACCCAGTACTTC. The chain has TRBV5-5 and TRBJ2-5, with TRBD1 matching 8 bases. The CDR3 loop spans 18 amino acids. The trim removed 2 bases at V and 4 bases at J, leaving 16 bases unmatched. Germline CDR1 SGHKS, CDR2 YYEKEE (reference sequence).

The gene calls are TRBV5-1 and TRBJ2-3, with D uncertain. Germline lookup yields CDR1 SGHRS and CDR2 YFSETQ. The CDR3 is made up of 13 amino acids. Trimming pared 6 bases from V and 2 bases from J, leaving 10 bases between. CDR3 region: CASTVTATDTQYF. The CDR3 DNA reads as TGCGCCAGCACCGTCACGGCCACAGATACGCAGTATTTT.

This chain links TRBV2 with TRBJ2-7, with TRBD1 identical over 7 bases. Germline-derived CDR1 and CDR2 are SNHLY and FYNNEI. Germline trimming cut 5 bases from V and 6 bases from J; bases unmatched to any gene: 7. The CDR3 totals 13 residues. CDR3 nucleotides: TGTGCCAGCAGTCTAGACAGGGTAGGCGAGCAGTACTTC. This gives the protein CASSLDRVGEQYF. The whole variable domain, remainder taken from reference TRBV2 and TRBJ2-7, is EPEVTQTPSHQVTQMGQEVILRCVPISNHLYFYWYRQILGQKVEFLVSFYNNEISEKSEIFDDQFSVERPDGSNFTLKIRSTKLEDSAMYFCASSLDRVGEQYFGPGTRLTVT.

The V gene is TRBV4-3, the J gene TRBJ1-3; no clear D gene. Germline assignment: CDR1 LGHNA and CDR2 YSLEER. Deletions cut 0 bases from V and 3 bases from J, with 12 bases between. The CDR3 is made up of 16 amino acids. As DNA, the CDR3 is TGCGCCAGCAGCCAAGAATTGCCGGAGAGTGGAAACACCATATATTTT. Amino acids: CASSQELPESGNTIYF.

This chain uses TRBV6-5 with TRBJ1-2, with 8 nucleotides matching TRBD1. Germline loops: CDR1 MNHEY, CDR2 SVGAGI. This CDR3 contains 13 residues. V dropped 6 bases and J dropped 4; count of bases not matched to a gene: 4. CDR3 DNA sequence: TGTGCCAGCAGGAGAGGGACAGGCTATGGCTACACCTTC. Encoded protein: CASRRGTGYGYTF.

V and J are TRBV4-3 and TRBJ2-3, with 7 bases matching TRBD2. The CDR3 totals 14 residues. Germline CDR1 is LGHNA and CDR2 is YSLEER. The V segment lost 4 bases and the J segment 1 base; nucleotides outside the gene matches: 2. The CDR3: CASSPGGGTDTQYF. CDR3 bases: TGCGCCAGCAGCCCGGGGGGAGGCACAGATACGCAGTATTTT.

This chain uses TRBV7-2 with TRBJ2-3; the match to TRBD2 covers 8 bases. Per germline, CDR1 SGHTA and CDR2 FQGNSA. J lost 1 base, V lost 5 bases, and 14 bases had no gene match. The CDR3 covers 18 residues. In DNA form, the CDR3 reads TGTGCCAGCAGCGCCCTTTCGGGGGGGCCGTTTCGCACAGATACGCAGTATTTT. Residues: CASSALSGGPFRTDTQYF.

V gene TRBV6-5 combines with J gene TRBJ1-1; weak D call: TRBD1 (5 bases). The CDR3 covers 13 residues. CDR1 is MNHEY and CDR2 is SVGAGI in the germline V gene. V lost 6 bases, J lost 3 bases, and 11 bases lay in between. The CDR3 region has the DNA TGTGCCAGCAGGAGGGGCTTTGACACTGAAGCTTTCTTT. This gives the protein CASRRGFDTEAFF.

This clone was recorded once. The chain employs TRBV10-3 and TRBJ1-4; D remains ambiguous. The CDR3 is 16 amino acids. With 0 bases removed from V and 0 bases from J, the gap between germline ends came to 8 bases. Germline V gene data show CDR1 as ENHRY and CDR2 as SYGVKD. CDR3 nucleotide sequence: TGTGCCATCAGTGAGTCGGGAGGGTCAACTAATGAAAAACTGTTTTTT. Encoded protein: CAISESGGSTNEKLFF.

The chain joins TRBV19 to TRBJ2-1, with TRBD1 as a possible D gene (5 bases). Germline V gene lookup returns CDR1 LNHDA and CDR2 SQIVND (reference sequence). The germline V and J ends were trimmed by 6 bases and 7 bases, with 16 bases remaining between them. This CDR3 contains 14 residues. The CDR3 sequence is CASRSLAGPNEQFF. The CDR3 region has the DNA TGTGCCAGTAGATCACTGGCAGGGCCGAATGAGCAGTTCTTC.

The CDR3 sequence: CATSRGSGVETQYF. DNA for the CDR3: TGTGCCACCAGCAGAGGGTCAGGGGTAGAGACCCAGTACTTC. This sequence joins TRBV15 and TRBJ2-5; weak D call: TRBD1 (6 bases). The CDR3 is 14 residues long. Trimming pared 1 base from V and 4 bases from J, leaving 10 bases between. Germline V gene lookup returns CDR1 LNHNV and CDR2 YYDKDF (reference sequence).

The J gene is TRBJ2-7, the V gene TRBV27, with TRBD1 matching 7 bases. The J segment lost 1 base and the V segment lost 3 bases, leaving 9 bases of the junction unmatched. CDR1 and CDR2 (germline): MNHEY, SMNVEV (reference sequence). The CDR3 is 16 amino acids. CDR3 DNA: TGTGCCAGCAGTTTCTCCCCGGGACAGAGGTCCTACGAGCAGTACTTC. As protein: CASSFSPGQRSYEQYF.

The sample holds one count of this clone. This rearrangement joins TRBV6-5 to TRBJ1-1, with 10 bases identical to TRBD1. V dropped 4 bases and J dropped 3; count of bases not matched to a gene: 2. The length of the CDR3 is 14 residues. From germline, CDR1 is MNHEY and CDR2 SVGAGI. The CDR3: CASSWTGGDTEAFF. The CDR3, as DNA: TGTGCCAGCAGTTGGACAGGGGGAGACACTGAAGCTTTCTTT.

The rearrangement joins TRBV30 to TRBJ1-1; D is possibly TRBD1 (5 bases). The germline V gene has CDR1 GTSNPN and CDR2 SVGIG (reference sequence). The CDR3 is 12 amino acids. V dropped 1 base and J dropped 4 bases, with 7 bases sitting between them. CDR3 region: CAWSAGSTEAFF. The DNA for the CDR3 is TGTGCCTGGAGTGCAGGGAGCACTGAAGCTTTCTTT.

This chain uses TRBV6-6 with TRBJ2-7; D gene uncertain. Germline V gene data show CDR1 as MNHNY and CDR2 as SVGAGI (reference sequence). This CDR3 contains 14 residues. Trimming took off 0 bases at V and 4 bases at J, with 10 bases between the two ends. In DNA form, the CDR3 reads TGTGCCAGCAGTTACTCGAAGACACTATACGAGCAGTACTTC. This encodes CASSYSKTLYEQYF.

The genes are TRBV11-3 and TRBJ2-4, with 7 bases lining up with TRBD2. The ends lost 5 bases at V and 7 bases at J; junction bases unmatched: 8. Germline loops: CDR1 SGHNT, CDR2 YENEEA. There are 14 residues in the CDR3. The CDR3 bases are TGTGCCAGCAGCGAGGGACCGGGGGGTAACATTCAGTACTTC. It encodes CASSEGPGGNIQYF.

The genes are TRBV12-5 and TRBJ1-2, with 8 bases that match TRBD1. The CDR3 length is 15 residues. CDR1 is LGHNT, CDR2 FRNRAP, per germline. V shed 0 bases and J 8 bases; nucleotides not matched to a gene: 8. DNA for the CDR3: TGTGCTAGTGGTTTGGTATTAGGACAGGGATCCGGCTACACCTTC. Amino acid sequence: CASGLVLGQGSGYTF. Using reference TRBV12-5 and TRBJ1-2 for the parts outside the CDR3, the full variable domain is DARVTQTPRHKVTEMGQEVTMRCQPILGHNTVFWYRQTMMQGLELLAYFRNRAPLDDSGMPKDRFSAEMPDATLATLKIQPSEPRDSAVYFCASGLVLGQGSGYTFGSGTRLTVV.

The gene calls are TRBV28 and TRBJ1-5; possible D gene TRBD1, 5 bases. The CDR3 has 14 amino acids. Trimming took 2 bases from V and 7 from J, leaving 12 bases between them. Germline V gives CDR1 MDHEN, CDR2 SYDVKM. Here the CDR3 reads CASSLEQVRQPQHF. In DNA, the CDR3 is TGTGCCAGCAGTTTAGAACAGGTTCGGCAGCCCCAGCATTTT. Combining the CDR3 with reference TRBV28 and TRBJ1-5 gives the whole variable domain DVKVTQSSRYLVKRTGEKVFLECVQDMDHENMFWYRQDPGLGLRLIYFSYDVKMKEKGDIPEGYSVSREKKERFSLILESASTNQTSMYLCASSLEQVRQPQHFGDGTRLSIL.

The V call is TRBV18, the J call TRBJ2-2, with 8 bases identical to TRBD1. V gave up 1 base and J gave up 6 bases; unmatched junction bases: 4. The V gene's germline CDR1 is KGHSH and CDR2 LQKENI. The CDR3 loop spans 15 amino acids. For the CDR3, the DNA is TGTGCCAGCTCACCACTGGACAGGGAGTCCGGGGAGCTGTTTTTT. It codes for CASSPLDRESGELFF.

The table lists this clone with a few counts. J is TRBJ1-1 and V is TRBV25-1; D remains ambiguous. This CDR3 is 14 amino acids long. The V end lost 5 bases, the J end lost 1 base, and 11 bases lay between the germline ends. Germline V gene sequence: CDR1 MGHDK, CDR2 SYGVNS. The CDR3 nucleotides read TGTGCCAGCAGTAGGTTAGGGTGGAACACTGAAGCTTTCTTT. Encoded protein: CASSRLGWNTEAFF.

The rearrangement links TRBV2 to TRBJ1-1; 8 bases line up with TRBD1. Unmatched junction bases numbered 1, after V lost 3 bases and J lost 1 base. Germline-derived CDR1 and CDR2 are SNHLY and FYNNEI. The CDR3 sequence is 14 residues long. The CDR3: CASSDGQGNTEAFF. CDR3 DNA: TGTGCCAGCAGTGACGGACAGGGGAACACTGAAGCTTTCTTT.

The chain employs TRBV6-5 and TRBJ1-5; perhaps TRBD1 as D (5 bases). This CDR3 spans 13 amino acids. CDR1 and CDR2 from the germline V gene are MNHEY and SVGAGI. The V gene lost 6 bases and the J gene lost 7 bases, with 13 bases spanning the gap. The CDR3 coding sequence is TGTGCCAGCAGATCGCAGGGAGAACAGCCCCAGCATTTT. It specifies CASRSQGEQPQHF.

The chain joins TRBV18 to TRBJ1-5; D gene ambiguous. The CDR3 is 15 residues long. Per the germline V gene, CDR1 is KGHSH and CDR2 is LQKENI. V was clipped by 2 bases and J by 4 bases, with 12 bases between them. CDR3 in amino acids: CASSPFNSQNQPQHF. The CDR3 DNA follows: TGTGCCAGCTCACCATTCAATAGCCAAAATCAGCCCCAGCATTTT.

This clone was seen once. CDR3 region: CASSLAGREEEKLFF. The CDR3 DNA follows: TGCGCCAGCAGCTTGGCGGGCAGGGAAGAAGAAAAACTGTTTTTT. The gene calls are TRBV5-1 and TRBJ1-4; D might be TRBD1 (5 bases). The CDR3 spans 15 residues. V was cut by 0 bases and J by 8 bases, with 14 bases left in between. Germline CDR1 is SGHRS and CDR2 is YFSETQ.

The V gene is TRBV19, the J gene TRBJ1-3; D unclear. CDR1 is LNHDA and CDR2 is SQIVND in the germline V gene (reference sequence). V lost 7 bases, J lost 13 bases, and 17 bases lay in between. The CDR3 extends over 12 amino acids. The CDR3 region is CASTGKSSPIYF. The CDR3 DNA sequence: TGTGCCAGTACGGGAAAATCCTCTCCGATATATTTT.

The chain recombines TRBV5-1 with TRBJ2-7, with 8 bases matching TRBD1. The junction had 5 bases not matched to a gene; V was cut back by 3 bases and J by 0 bases. CDR3 length equals 15 residues. Germline values: CDR1 SGHRS, CDR2 YFSETQ. CDR3 DNA sequence: TGCGCCAGCAGCTATGGGGACAGGAGCTCCTACGAGCAGTACTTC. Its translation: CASSYGDRSSYEQYF.

This clone was counted a few times. The rearrangement links TRBV14 to TRBJ1-2; TRBD1 aligns across 7 bases. The germline CDR1 and CDR2 sequences are SGHDN and FVKESK. The CDR3 contains 14 residues. With V trimmed by 4 bases and J by 4 bases, 6 bases remained unmatched. The CDR3 loop reads CASSPYDRAYGYTF. DNA of the CDR3: TGTGCCAGCAGCCCATACGACAGGGCCTATGGCTACACCTTC. Combining the CDR3 with reference TRBV14 and TRBJ1-2 gives the whole variable domain EAGVTQFPSHSVIEKGQTVTLRCDPISGHDNLYWYRRVMGKEIKFLLHFVKESKQDESGMPNNRFLAERTGGTYSTLKVQPAELEDSGVYFCASSPYDRAYGYTFGSGTRLTVV.

The chain carries TRBV6-1 and TRBJ2-7; maybe TRBD1 (6 bases). The CDR3 consists of 13 residues. V lost 7 bases to trimming and J lost 3 bases, with 13 bases between them. Germline values: CDR1 MNHNS, CDR2 SASEGT. The CDR3 region has the DNA TGTGCCAGCATTCAGATAGGGGGCTACGAGCAGTACTTC. Translated: CASIQIGGYEQYF.

DNA for the CDR3: TGTGCCAGCAGTTACGCTTTGAACACTGAAGCTTTCTTT. Translation gives CASSYALNTEAFF. V usage is TRBV6-5 and J usage is TRBJ1-1; D unresolved. Germline V gives CDR1 MNHEY, CDR2 SVGAGI. CDR3 size: 13 residues. V lost 2 bases and J 0 bases, leaving 4 bases between the germline ends.

The chain recombines TRBV5-5 with TRBJ2-7, with a weak D call TRBD2 (5 bases). Germline loops: CDR1 SGHKS, CDR2 YYEKEE (reference sequence). The CDR3 extends over 12 amino acids. V lost 0 bases and J 6 bases, leaving 7 bases between the germline ends. The CDR3 loop is CASSLGGLEQYF. The CDR3 nucleotides read TGTGCCAGCAGCTTGGGAGGGCTCGAGCAGTACTTC.